This TCR beta chain stems from a study of T cell clonality in common variable immunodeficiency. This clone was found a few times. Its specificity is not known. The read falls 3 residues short of the CDR3 end, and the missing part is taken from the germline J gene. The V and J ends lost 4 bases and 6 bases, in that order; junction bases with no gene match: 2. The CDR3 consists of 15 residues. Germline V CDR1 and CDR2: SGHAT, FQNNGV. The method was immunoSEQ multiplex PCR; TCRdb's version includes in-frame clones alone and lacks a portion of them. The sample shows 40,000 to 60,000 clones, none of them appearing just once. General study points: Shared TCRbeta clones were fewer between CVID subjects than controls.

Both groups were predominantly of Caucasian heritage. Heparinized whole blood, roughly 5 to 8 ml, came from each donor. This clonotype was sampled from a person aged 18 to 75 in good health. The material sequenced was peripheral blood mononuclear cells. The chain is built from TRBV11-2 and TRBJ1-6; the match to TRBD1 covers 11 bases. The CDR3 spells CASSWGQGVNSPLHF. The sequenced part of the CDR3 DNA is TGTGCCAGCAGCTGGGGACAGGGGGTTAATTCACCC.